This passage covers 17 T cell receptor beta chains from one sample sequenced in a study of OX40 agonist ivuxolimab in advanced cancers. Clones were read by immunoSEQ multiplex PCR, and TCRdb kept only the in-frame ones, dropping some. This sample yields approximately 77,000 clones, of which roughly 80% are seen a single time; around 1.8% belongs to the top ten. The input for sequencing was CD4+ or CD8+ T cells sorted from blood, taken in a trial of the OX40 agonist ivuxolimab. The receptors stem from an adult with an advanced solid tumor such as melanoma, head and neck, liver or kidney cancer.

The CDR3 loop is CASSLSGTSDLYF. In DNA form, the CDR3 reads TGTGCCAGCAGTCTATCCGGGACTTCTGATTTGTACTTC. The J gene is TRBJ2-7, the V gene TRBV28; a weak D match, TRBD2 (6 bases). The germline CDR1 and CDR2 sequences are MDHEN and SYDVKM. This CDR3 comprises 13 residues. Between the trimmed V and J ends, which lost 5 bases and 12 bases, there was a span of 20 bases.

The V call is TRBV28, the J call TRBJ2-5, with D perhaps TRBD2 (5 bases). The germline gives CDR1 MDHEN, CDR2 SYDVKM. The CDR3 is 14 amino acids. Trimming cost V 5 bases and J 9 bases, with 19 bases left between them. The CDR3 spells CASSPLGPGVAQYF. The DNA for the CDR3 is TGTGCCAGCAGTCCATTAGGGCCCGGGGTGGCCCAGTACTTC.

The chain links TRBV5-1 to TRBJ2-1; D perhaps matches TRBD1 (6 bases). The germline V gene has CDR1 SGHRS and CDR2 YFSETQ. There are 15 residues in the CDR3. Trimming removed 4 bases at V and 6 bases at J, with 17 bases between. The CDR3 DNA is TGCGCCAGCAGCACACTTACAGGACAGAGCAATGAGCAGTTCTTC. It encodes CASSTLTGQSNEQFF.

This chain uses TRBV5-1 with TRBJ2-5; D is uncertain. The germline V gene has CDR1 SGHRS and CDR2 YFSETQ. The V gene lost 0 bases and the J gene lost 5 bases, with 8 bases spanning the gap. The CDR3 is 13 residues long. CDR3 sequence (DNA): TGCGCCAGCAGCTTGGATACCGGTGAGACCCAGTACTTC. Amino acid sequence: CASSLDTGETQYF.

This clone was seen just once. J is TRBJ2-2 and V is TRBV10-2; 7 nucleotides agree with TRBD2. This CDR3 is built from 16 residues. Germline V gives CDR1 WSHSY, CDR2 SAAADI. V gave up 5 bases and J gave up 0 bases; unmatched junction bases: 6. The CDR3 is CASSSPSGTNTGELFF. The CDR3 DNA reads TGCGCCAGCAGTTCGCCGAGCGGGACGAACACCGGGGAGCTGTTTTTT.

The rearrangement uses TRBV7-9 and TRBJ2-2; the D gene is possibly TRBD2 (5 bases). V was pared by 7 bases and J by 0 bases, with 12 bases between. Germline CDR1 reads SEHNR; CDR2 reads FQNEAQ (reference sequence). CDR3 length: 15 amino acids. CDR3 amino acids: CASTRGSANTGELFF. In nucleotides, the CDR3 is TGTGCCAGCACCCGAGGTAGCGCGAACACCGGGGAGCTGTTTTTT.

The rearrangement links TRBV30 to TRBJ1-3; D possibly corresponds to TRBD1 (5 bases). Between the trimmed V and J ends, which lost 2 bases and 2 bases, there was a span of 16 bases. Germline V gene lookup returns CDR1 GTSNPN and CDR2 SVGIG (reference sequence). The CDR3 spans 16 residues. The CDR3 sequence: CAWSSSRFRAGNTIYF. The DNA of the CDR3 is TGTGCCTGGAGTTCCTCAAGGTTCAGGGCTGGAAACACCATATATTTT.

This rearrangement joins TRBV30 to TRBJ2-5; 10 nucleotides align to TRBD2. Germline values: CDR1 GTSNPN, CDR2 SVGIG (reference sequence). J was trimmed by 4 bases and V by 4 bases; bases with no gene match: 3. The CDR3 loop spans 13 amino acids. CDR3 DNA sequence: TGTGCCTGGACTAGCGGGGGTGGAGAGACCCAGTACTTC. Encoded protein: CAWTSGGGETQYF.

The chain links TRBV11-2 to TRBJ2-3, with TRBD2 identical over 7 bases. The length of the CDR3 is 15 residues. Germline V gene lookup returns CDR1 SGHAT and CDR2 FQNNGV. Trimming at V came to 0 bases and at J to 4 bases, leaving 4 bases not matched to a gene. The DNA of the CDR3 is TGTGCCAGCAGCTTAGAGGGCGGGAGTTCAGATACGCAGTATTTT. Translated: CASSLEGGSSDTQYF.

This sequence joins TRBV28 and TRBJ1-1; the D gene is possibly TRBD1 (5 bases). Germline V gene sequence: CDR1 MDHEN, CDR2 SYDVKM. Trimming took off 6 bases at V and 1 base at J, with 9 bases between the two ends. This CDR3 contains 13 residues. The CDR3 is CASSRGENTEAFF. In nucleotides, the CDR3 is TGTGCCAGCAGCCGGGGGGAGAACACTGAAGCTTTCTTT. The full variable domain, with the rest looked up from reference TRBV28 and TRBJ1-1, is DVKVTQSSRYLVKRTGEKVFLECVQDMDHENMFWYRQDPGLGLRLIYFSYDVKMKEKGDIPEGYSVSREKKERFSLILESASTNQTSMYLCASSRGENTEAFFGQGTRLTVV.

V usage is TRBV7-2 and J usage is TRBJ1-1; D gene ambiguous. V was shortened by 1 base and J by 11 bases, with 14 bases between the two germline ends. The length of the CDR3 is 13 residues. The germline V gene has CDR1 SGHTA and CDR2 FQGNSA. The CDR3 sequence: CASSLEAEGRAFF. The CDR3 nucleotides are TGTGCCAGCAGCTTAGAAGCGGAGGGCAGGGCTTTCTTT.

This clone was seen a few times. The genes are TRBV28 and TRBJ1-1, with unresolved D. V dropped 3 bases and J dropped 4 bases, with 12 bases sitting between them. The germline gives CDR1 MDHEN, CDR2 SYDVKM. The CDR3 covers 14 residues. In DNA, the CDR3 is TGTGCCAGCAGTTTTTTAGGAGATCTCACTGAAGCTTTCTTT. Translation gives CASSFLGDLTEAFF.

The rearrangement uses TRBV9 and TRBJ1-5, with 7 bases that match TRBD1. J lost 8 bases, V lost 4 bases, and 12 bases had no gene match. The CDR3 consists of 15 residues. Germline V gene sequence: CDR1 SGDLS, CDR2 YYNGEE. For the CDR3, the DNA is TGTGCCAGCAGCACCGGGACAGCGGGAGTAGAGCCCCAGCATTTT. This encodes CASSTGTAGVEPQHF. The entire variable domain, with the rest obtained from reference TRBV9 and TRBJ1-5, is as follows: DSGVTQTPKHLITATGQRVTLRCSPRSGDLSVYWYQQSLDQGLQFLIQYYNGEERAKGNILERFSAQQFPDLHSELNLSSLELGDSALYFCASSTGTAGVEPQHFGDGTRLSIL.

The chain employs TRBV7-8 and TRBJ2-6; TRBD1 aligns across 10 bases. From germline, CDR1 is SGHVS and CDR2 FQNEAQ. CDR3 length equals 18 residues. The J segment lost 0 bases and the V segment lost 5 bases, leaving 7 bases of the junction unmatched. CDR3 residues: CASSARDRGYSGANVLTF. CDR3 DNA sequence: TGTGCCAGCAGCGCCCGGGACAGGGGTTACTCTGGGGCCAACGTCCTGACTTTC.

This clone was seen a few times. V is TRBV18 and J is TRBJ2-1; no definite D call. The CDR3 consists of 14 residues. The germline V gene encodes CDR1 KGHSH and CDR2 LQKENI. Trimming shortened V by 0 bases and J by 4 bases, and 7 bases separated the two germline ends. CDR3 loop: CASSPPSRYNEQFF. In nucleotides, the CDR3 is TGTGCCAGCTCACCACCCAGTCGGTACAATGAGCAGTTCTTC.

CDR3 loop: CASSQDVTGGTEAFF. The CDR3 DNA sequence: TGCGCCAGCAGCCAAGATGTGACAGGGGGCACTGAAGCTTTCTTT. J is TRBJ1-1 and V is TRBV4-3; 9 bases match TRBD1. This CDR3 has 15 amino acids. Germline V gene sequence: CDR1 LGHNA, CDR2 YSLEER. After removal of 0 bases from V and 4 bases from J, the junction contained 3 bases not matched to a gene.

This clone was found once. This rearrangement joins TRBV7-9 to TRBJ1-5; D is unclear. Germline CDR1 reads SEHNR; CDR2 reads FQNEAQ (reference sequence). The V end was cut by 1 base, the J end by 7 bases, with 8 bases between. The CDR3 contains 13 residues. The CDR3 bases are TGTGCCAGCAGCTTAGTTGAGGGACAGCCCCAGCATTTT. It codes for CASSLVEGQPQHF.